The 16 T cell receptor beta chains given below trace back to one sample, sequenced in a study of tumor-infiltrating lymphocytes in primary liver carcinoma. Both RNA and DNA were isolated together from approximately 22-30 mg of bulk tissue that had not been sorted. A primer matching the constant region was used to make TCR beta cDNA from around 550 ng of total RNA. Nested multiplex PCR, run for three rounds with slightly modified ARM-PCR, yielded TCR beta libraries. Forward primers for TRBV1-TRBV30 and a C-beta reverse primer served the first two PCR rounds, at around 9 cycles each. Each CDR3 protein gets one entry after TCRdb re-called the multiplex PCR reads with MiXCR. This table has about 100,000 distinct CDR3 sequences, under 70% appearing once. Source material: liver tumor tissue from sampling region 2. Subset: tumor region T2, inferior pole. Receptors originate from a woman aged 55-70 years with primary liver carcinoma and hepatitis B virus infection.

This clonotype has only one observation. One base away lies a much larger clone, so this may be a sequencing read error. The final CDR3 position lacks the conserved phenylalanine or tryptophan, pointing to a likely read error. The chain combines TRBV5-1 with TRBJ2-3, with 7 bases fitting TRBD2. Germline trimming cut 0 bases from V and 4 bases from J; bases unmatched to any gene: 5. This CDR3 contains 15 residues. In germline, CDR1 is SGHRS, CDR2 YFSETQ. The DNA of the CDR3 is TGCGCCAGCAGCTTGGGACTAGCTGACCCAGATACGCAGTATTAT. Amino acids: CASSLGLADPDTQYY.

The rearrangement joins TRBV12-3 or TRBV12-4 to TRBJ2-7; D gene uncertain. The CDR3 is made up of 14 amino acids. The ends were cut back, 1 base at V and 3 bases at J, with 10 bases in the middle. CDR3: CASSLGIADYEQYF. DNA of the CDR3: TGTGCCAGCAGTTTAGGGATAGCAGACTACGAGCAGTACTTC.

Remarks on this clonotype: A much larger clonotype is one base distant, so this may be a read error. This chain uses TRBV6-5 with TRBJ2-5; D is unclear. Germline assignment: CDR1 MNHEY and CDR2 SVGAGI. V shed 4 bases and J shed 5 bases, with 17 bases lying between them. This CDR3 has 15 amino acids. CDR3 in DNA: TGTGCCAGCAGTTGCTCTCATGGCCTCGGGGAGACCCAGTACTTC. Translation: CASSCSHGLGETQYF.

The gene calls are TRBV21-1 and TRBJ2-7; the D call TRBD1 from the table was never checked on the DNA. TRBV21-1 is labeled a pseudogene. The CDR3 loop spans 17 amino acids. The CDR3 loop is CASSKAPQARNPYEQYF. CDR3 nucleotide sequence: TGTGCCAGCAGCAAAGCGCCCCAGGCGCGGAACCCCTACGAGCAGTACTTC.

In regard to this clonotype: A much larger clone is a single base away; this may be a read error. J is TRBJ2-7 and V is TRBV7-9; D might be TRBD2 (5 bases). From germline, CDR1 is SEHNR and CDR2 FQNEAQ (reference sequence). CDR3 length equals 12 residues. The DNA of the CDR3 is TGTGTCAGCAGCCCAGAGGGAATCGAGCAGTACTTC. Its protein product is CVSSPEGIEQYF.

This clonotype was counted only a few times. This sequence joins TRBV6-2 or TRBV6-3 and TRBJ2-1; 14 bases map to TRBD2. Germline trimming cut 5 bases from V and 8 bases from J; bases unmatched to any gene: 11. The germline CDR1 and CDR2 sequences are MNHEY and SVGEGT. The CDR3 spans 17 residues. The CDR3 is CASSALGGTSGSDEQFF. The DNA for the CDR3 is TGTGCCAGCAGTGCCCTAGGCGGGACTAGCGGGAGCGATGAGCAGTTCTTC.

CDR3 amino acids: CASSPSGTALNDEQFF. CDR3 sequence (DNA): TGTGCCAGCAGCCCATCCGGGACAGCTTTAAACGATGAGCAGTTCTTC. The chain links TRBV11-3 to TRBJ2-1, with 7 bases identical to TRBD1. Germline assignment: CDR1 SGHNT and CDR2 YENEEA. CDR3 size: 16 residues. Trimming took 5 bases from V and 8 from J; bases not matched to a gene: 15.

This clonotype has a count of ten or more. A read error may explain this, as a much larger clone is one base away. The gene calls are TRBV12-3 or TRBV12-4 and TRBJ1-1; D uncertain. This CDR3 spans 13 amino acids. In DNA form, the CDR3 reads TGTGCCAGCAGTTTTATGATGAACACTGAAGCTCTCTTT. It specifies CASSFMMNTEALF.

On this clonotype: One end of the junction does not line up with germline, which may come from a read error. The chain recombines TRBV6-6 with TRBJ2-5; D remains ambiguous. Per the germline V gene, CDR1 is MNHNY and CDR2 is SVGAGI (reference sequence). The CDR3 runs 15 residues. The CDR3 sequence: CVSSPRTAPSFTGYF. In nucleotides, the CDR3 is TGTGTCAGCAGCCCCAGGACGGCCCCGAGTTTTACCGGGTACTTC.

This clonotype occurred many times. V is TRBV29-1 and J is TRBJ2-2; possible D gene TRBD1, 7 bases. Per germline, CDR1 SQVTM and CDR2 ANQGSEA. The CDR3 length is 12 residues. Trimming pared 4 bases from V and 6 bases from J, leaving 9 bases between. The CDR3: CSVGRGAGELFF. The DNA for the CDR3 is TGCAGCGTTGGCAGGGGGGCCGGGGAGCTGTTTTTT.

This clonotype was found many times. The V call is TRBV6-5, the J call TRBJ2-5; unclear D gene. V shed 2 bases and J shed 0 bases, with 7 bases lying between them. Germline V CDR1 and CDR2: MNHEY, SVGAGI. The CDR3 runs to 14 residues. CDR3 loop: CASSYAGDQETQYF. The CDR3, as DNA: TGTGCCAGCAGTTACGCCGGTGACCAAGAGACCCAGTACTTC.

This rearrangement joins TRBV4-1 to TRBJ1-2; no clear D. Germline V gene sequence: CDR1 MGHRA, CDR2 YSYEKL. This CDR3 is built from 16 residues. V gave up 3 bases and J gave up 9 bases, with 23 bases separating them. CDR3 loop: CASSQLRLVLVGSYTF. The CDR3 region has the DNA TGCGCCAGCAGCCAGTTGCGGTTGGTCCTAGTGGGGAGCTACACCTTC.

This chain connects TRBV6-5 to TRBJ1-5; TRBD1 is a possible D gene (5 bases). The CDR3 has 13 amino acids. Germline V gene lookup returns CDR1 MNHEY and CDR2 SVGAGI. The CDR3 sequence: CAGKTRDAQPQHF. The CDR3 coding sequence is TGTGCAGGGAAGACCCGGGACGCTCAGCCCCAGCATTTT.

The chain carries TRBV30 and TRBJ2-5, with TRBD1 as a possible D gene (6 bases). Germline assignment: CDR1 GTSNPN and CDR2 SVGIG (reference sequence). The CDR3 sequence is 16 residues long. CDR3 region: CVCRAYQGSLQETQYF. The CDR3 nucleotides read TGTGTCTGCCGTGCCTACCAGGGGTCTTTGCAAGAGACCCAGTACTTC.

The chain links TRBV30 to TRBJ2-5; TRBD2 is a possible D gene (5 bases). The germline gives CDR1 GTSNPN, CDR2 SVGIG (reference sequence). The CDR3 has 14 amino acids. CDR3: CIWSVTVRGETQYF. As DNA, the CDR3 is TGTATCTGGAGTGTAACAGTTCGGGGAGAGACCCAGTACTTC.

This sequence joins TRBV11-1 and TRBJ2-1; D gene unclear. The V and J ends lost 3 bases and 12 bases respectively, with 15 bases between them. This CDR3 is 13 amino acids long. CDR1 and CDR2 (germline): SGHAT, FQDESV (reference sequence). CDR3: CASSLGSEVTQFF. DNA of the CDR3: TGTGCCAGCAGCTTGGGGTCTGAGGTGACGCAGTTCTTC. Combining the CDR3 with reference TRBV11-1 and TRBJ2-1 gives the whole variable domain EAEVAQSPRYKITEKSQAVAFWCDPISGHATLYWYRQILGQGPELLVQFQDESVVDDSQLPKDRFSAERLKGVDSTLKIQPAELGDSAMYLCASSLGSEVTQFFGPGTRLTVL.